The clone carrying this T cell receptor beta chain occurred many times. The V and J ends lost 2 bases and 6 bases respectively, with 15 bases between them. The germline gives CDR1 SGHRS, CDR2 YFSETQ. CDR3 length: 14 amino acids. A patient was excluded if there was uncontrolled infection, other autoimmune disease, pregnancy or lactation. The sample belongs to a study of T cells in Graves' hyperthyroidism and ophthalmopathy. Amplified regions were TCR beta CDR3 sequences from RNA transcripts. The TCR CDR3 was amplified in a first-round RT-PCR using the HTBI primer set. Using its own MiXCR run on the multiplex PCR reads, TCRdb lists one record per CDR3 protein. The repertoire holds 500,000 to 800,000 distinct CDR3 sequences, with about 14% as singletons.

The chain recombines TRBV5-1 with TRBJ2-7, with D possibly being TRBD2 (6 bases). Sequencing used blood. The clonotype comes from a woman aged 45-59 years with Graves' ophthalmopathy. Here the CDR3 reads CASSFGLKFSEQYF. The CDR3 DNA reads TGCGCCAGCAGCTTCGGACTAAAATTCAGCGAGCAGTACTTC. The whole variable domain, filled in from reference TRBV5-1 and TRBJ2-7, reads KAGVTQTPRYLIKTRGQQVTLSCSPISGHRSVSWYQQTPGQGLQFLFEYFSETQRNKGNFPGRFSGRQFSNSRSEMNVSTLELGDSALYLCASSFGLKFSEQYFGPGTRLTVT.